The clone carrying this T cell receptor (beta chain) was observed a few times. Its matching antigen is unknown. The data originate from a study of glioma-infiltrating T cells. Germline CDR1 and CDR2: MNHEY and SVGEGT. The V segment lost 5 bases and the J segment 3 bases; nucleotides outside the gene matches: 7. The CDR3 sequence is 15 residues long. The study, taken as a whole, reports: CDR3 overlap between tissue and blood was very small.

Using RNA template, CDR3s of TCR alpha and beta were amplified with iRepertoire arm-PCR. For one-step reverse transcription and amplification, 100-400 ng of tissue mRNA or PBMC total RNA was used. TCRdb re-derived calls from the multiplex PCR reads in MiXCR, one entry per CDR3 protein. The sample carries about 140,000 distinct CDR3 sequences, about two fifths recorded once. The source of this sequence is a human donor with low-grade glioma or glioblastoma, undergoing nonglioma brain surgery, or in good health (not recorded which). Input material: glioma tissue, nonneoplastic brain tissue, or PBMCs (not recorded which). The V and J genes are TRBV6-2 or TRBV6-3 and TRBJ2-1; TRBD1 matches 7 bases. CDR3 amino acids: CASSLRTGGYNEQFF. In DNA, the CDR3 is TGTGCCAGCAGTCTGCGGACAGGAGGCTACAATGAGCAGTTCTTC.